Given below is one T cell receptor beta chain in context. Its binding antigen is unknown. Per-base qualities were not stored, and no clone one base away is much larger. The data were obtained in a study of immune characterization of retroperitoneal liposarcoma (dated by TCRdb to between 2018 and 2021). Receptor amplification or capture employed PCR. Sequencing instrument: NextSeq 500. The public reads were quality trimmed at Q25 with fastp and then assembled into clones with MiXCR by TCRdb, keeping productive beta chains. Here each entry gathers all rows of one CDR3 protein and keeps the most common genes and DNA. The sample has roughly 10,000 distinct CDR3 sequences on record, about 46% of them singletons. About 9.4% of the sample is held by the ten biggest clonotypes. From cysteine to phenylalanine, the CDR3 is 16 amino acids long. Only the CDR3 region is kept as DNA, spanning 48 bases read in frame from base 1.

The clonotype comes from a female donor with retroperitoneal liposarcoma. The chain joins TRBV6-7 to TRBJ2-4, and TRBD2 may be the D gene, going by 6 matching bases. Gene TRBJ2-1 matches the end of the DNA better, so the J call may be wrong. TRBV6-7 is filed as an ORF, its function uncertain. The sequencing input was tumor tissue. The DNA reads TGTGCCAGCACTTCACGACGGACTACAAGGGACAATGAGCAGTTCTTC. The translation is CASTSRRTTRDNEQFF.